These 10 T cell receptor beta chains came from one sample sequenced in a study of blood T cell repertoires in COVID-19. Sequencing was performed with immunoSEQ multiplex PCR; in TCRdb, only in-frame clones are kept and a portion is missing. The sample shows about 200,000 clones, about four fifths of them seen only once. The sequenced sample was peripheral blood. These receptors all stem from a woman aged 40 to 55 with COVID-19, enrolled during active disease.

The chain couples TRBV7-9 to TRBJ2-3, with D unclear. The CDR3 spans 14 residues. V was clipped by 3 bases and J by 0 bases, with 7 bases between them. Germline V gene sequence: CDR1 SEHNR, CDR2 FQNEAQ (reference sequence). Here the CDR3 DNA reads TGTGCCAGCAGCTTGTCCCTTAGCACAGATACGCAGTATTTT. It specifies CASSLSLSTDTQYF.

The chain has TRBV6-5 and TRBJ2-1; 8 nucleotides match TRBD1. Germline CDR1 MNHEY, CDR2 SVGAGI. V lost 7 bases and J lost 0; bases outside the gene matches: 5. The CDR3 sequence is 15 residues long. DNA of the CDR3: TGTGCCAGCAAACGGGACAGGAGCTCCTACAATGAGCAGTTCTTC. Amino acids: CASKRDRSSYNEQFF.

CDR3 amino acids: CASSLSGFSPLHF. CDR3 DNA sequence: TGTGCCAGCAGCTTGTCTGGCTTTTCACCCCTCCACTTT. The chain uses TRBV7-6 and TRBJ1-6; D unresolved. The CDR3 is made up of 13 amino acids. CDR1 is SGHVS, CDR2 FNYEAQ, per germline. V lost 3 bases to trimming and J lost 9 bases, with 9 bases between them.

V is TRBV4-1 and J is TRBJ1-1; perhaps TRBD1 as D (6 bases). Trimming pared 10 bases from V and 3 bases from J, leaving 15 bases between. This CDR3 has 13 amino acids. Germline V gives CDR1 MGHRA, CDR2 YSYEKL. Written as DNA, the CDR3 is TGCGCCACCAGTCATAAGGGGGACACTGAAGCTTTCTTT. Protein: CATSHKGDTEAFF.

The chain is built from TRBV18 and TRBJ2-1; no firm D call. The CDR3 contains 14 residues. CDR1 KGHSH and CDR2 LQKENI come from the germline V gene. Trimming left V 5 bases short and J 7 bases short, with 15 bases between. The CDR3 spells CASSGGAAYNEQFF. DNA of the CDR3: TGTGCCAGCTCAGGCGGAGCCGCGTATAATGAGCAGTTCTTC.

This sequence joins TRBV5-4 and TRBJ2-1, with TRBD2 matching over 9 bases. The CDR3 covers 14 residues. CDR1 is SGHNT and CDR2 is YYREEE in the germline V gene (reference sequence). The ends lost 2 bases at V and 7 bases at J; junction bases unmatched: 4. CDR3 in DNA: TGTGCCAGCAGCTTAGCGGGAGGCTCTAATGAGCAGTTCTTC. Its protein product is CASSLAGGSNEQFF.

V is TRBV11-2 and J is TRBJ2-3; 7 bases line up with TRBD1. J was trimmed by 2 bases and V by 5 bases; bases with no gene match: 4. This CDR3 spans 14 amino acids. CDR1 and CDR2 from the germline V gene are SGHAT and FQNNGV. CDR3 loop: CASSVGQDTDTQYF. The CDR3 nucleotides are TGTGCCAGCAGCGTCGGACAGGACACAGATACGCAGTATTTT.

CDR3: CASSLMSGETQYF. CDR3 coding DNA: TGTGCCAGCAGTTTAATGTCGGGAGAGACCCAGTACTTC. V gene TRBV12-3 or TRBV12-4 combines with J gene TRBJ2-5; D is uncertain. Deletions cut 2 bases from V and 4 bases from J, with 8 bases between. CDR3 size: 13 residues.

This clone is a singleton in its sample. V usage is TRBV5-5 and J usage is TRBJ1-4, with D possibly TRBD1 on 6 matching bases. The ends were cut back, 2 bases at V and 8 bases at J, with 19 bases in the middle. This CDR3 spans 16 amino acids. Germline V gives CDR1 SGHKS, CDR2 YYEKEE (reference sequence). The CDR3 reads CASSFTWGGGQEKLFF. CDR3 coding DNA: TGTGCCAGCAGCTTCACCTGGGGAGGGGGACAAGAAAAACTGTTTTTT.

The chain recombines TRBV20-1 with TRBJ1-5; D unclear. The CDR3 length is 13 residues. CDR1 is DFQATT and CDR2 is SNEGSKA in the germline V gene (reference sequence). Trimming removed 3 bases from V and 1 base from J, with 7 bases in between. CDR3 DNA sequence: TGCAGTGCTAGTTCGGGGAGCAATCAGCCCCAGCATTTT. Translating gives CSASSGSNQPQHF.